This T cell receptor (beta chain) was sequenced for a study of Tregs in tolerant kidney transplant recipients. Using immunoSEQ multiplex PCR, the repertoire was profiled, and TCRdb retains in-frame clones only, with some absent. The sample gives under 90,000 clones, around 90% of which show up once; more than 1.5% is in the top ten. Recipients received nonmyeloablative bone marrow transplants from related graft donors, with transient mixed chimerism. The sequence was collected from a human patient who received a combined kidney and bone marrow transplant. Certain T cells may be donor cells from the graft. The material was CD4+ T cells from blood (PBMCs), obtained 24 months after the transplant.

CDR3: CASSSANHQGTSYTF. In DNA form, the CDR3 reads TGTGCCAGCAGCTCGGCGAATCACCAGGGGACCAGCTACACCTTC. This chain uses TRBV7-9 with TRBJ1-2, with a tentative D call TRBD1 (6 bases). Trimming took off 4 bases at V and 9 bases at J, with 21 bases between the two ends. Germline CDR1 SEHNR, CDR2 FQNEAQ (reference sequence). The CDR3 totals 15 residues.